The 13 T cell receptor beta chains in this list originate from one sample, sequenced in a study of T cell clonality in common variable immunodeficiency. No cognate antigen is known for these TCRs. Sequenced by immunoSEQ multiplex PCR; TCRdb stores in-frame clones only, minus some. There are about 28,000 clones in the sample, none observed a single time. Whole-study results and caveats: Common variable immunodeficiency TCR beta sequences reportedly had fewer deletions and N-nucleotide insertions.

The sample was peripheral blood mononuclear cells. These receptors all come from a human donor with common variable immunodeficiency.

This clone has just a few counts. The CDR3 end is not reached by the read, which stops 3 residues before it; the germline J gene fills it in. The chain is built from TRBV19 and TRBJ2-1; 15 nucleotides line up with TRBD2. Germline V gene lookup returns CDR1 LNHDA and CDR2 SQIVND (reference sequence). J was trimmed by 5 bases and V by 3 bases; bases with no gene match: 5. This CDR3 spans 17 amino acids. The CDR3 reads CASSIVGLAGGHNEQFF. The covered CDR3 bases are TGTGCCAGTAGTATTGTGGGACTAGCGGGGGGTCACAATGAG. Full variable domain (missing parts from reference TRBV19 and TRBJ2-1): DGGITQSPKYLFRKEGQNVTLSCEQNLNHDAMYWYRQDPGQGLRLIYYSQIVNDFQKGDIAEGYSVSREKKESFPLTVTSAQKNPTAFYLCASSIVGLAGGHNEQFFGPGTRLTVL.

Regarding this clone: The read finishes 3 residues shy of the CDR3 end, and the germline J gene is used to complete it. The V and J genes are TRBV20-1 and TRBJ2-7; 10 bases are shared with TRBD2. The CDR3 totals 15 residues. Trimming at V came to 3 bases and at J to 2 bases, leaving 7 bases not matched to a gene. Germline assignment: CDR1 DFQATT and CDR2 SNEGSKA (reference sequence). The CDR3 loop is CSARKKLAGTYEQYF. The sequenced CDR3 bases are TGCAGTGCTAGGAAGAAACTAGCGGGGACCTACGAG.

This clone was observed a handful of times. The covered CDR3 bases are TGTGCCAGCAGTTTCGGGACTACCTATAGCAGATCCTACGAG. It codes for CASSFGTTYSRSYE. The CDR3 in full is CASSFGTTYSRSYEQYF. The rearrangement uses TRBV6-2 or TRBV6-3 and TRBJ2-7; 7 bases fit TRBD2. The read ends 3 residues before the CDR3 terminus; that terminus is restored from the germline J gene. The CDR3 contains 17 residues. CDR1 is MNHEY and CDR2 is SVGEGT in the germline V gene. V gave up 4 bases and J gave up 1 base; unmatched junction bases: 13.

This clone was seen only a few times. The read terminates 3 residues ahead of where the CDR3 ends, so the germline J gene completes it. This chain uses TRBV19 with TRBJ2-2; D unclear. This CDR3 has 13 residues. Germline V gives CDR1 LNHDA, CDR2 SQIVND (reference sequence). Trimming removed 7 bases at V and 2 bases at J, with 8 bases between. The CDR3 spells CASTRGNTGELFF. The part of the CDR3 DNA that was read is TGTGCCAGTACCAGAGGTAACACCGGGGAG.

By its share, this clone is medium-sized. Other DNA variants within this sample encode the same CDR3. CDR3 in amino acids: CASSLGLAGGNEQFF. The sequenced part of the CDR3 DNA is TGTGCCAGCAGCTTGGGGCTAGCGGGGGGCAATGAG. The chain joins TRBV5-6 to TRBJ2-1, with TRBD2 identical over 11 bases. The observed sequence ends 3 residues before the CDR3 terminus, with the missing tail filled in from the germline J gene. The CDR3 extends over 15 amino acids. V lost 0 bases and J lost 6; bases outside the gene matches: 2. Germline-derived CDR1 and CDR2 are SGHDT and YYEEEE. Full variable domain (missing parts from reference TRBV5-6 and TRBJ2-1): DAGVTQSPTHLIKTRGQQVTLRCSPKSGHDTVSWYQQALGQGPQFIFQYYEEEERQRGNFPDRFSGHQFPNYSSELNVNALLLGDSALYLCASSLGLAGGNEQFFGPGTRLTVL.

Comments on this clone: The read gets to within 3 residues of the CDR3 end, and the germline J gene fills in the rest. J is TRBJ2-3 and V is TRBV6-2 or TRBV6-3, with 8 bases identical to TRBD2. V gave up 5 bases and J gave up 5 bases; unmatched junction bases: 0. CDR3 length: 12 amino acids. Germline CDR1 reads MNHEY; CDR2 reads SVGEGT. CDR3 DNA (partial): TGTGCCAGCAGTAGCGGGAGAGATACG. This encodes CASSSGRDT. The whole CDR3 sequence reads CASSSGRDTQYF.

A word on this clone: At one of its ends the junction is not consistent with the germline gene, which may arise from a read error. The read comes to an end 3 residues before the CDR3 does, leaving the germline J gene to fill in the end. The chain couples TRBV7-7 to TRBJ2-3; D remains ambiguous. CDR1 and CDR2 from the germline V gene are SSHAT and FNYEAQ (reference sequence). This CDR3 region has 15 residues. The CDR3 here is CASSRFGGSTDTQYF. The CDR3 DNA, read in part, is TGTGCTAGCAGCCGCTTTGGCGGCAGCACAGATACG.

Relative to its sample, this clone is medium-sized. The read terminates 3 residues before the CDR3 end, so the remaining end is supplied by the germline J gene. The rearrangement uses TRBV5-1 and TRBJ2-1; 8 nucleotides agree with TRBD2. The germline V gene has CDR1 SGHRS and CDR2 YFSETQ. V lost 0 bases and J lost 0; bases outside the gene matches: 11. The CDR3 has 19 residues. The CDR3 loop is CASSLDASSGSSSYNEQFF. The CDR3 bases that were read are TGCGCCAGCAGCTTGGACGCGTCTAGCGGGTCGAGCTCCTACAATGAG. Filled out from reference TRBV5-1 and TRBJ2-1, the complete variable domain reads KAGVTQTPRYLIKTRGQQVTLSCSPISGHRSVSWYQQTPGQGLQFLFEYFSETQRNKGNFPGRFSGRQFSNSRSEMNVSTLELGDSALYLCASSLDASSGSSSYNEQFFGPGTRLTVL.

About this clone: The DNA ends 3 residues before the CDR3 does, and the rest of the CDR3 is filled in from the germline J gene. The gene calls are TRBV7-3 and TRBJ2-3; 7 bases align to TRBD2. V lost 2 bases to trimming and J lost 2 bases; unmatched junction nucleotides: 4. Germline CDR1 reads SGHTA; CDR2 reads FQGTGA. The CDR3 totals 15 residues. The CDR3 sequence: CASSLWAGVTDTQYF. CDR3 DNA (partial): TGTGCCAGCAGCTTATGGGCGGGAGTCACAGATACG.

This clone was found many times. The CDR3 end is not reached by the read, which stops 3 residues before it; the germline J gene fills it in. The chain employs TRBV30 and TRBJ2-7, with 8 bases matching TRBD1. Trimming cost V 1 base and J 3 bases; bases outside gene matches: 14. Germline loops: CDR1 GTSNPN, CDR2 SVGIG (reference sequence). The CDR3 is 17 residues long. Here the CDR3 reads CAWSEGFVVGTGYEQYF. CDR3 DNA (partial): TGTGCCTGGAGTGAGGGATTCGTTGTGGGGACAGGCTACGAG.

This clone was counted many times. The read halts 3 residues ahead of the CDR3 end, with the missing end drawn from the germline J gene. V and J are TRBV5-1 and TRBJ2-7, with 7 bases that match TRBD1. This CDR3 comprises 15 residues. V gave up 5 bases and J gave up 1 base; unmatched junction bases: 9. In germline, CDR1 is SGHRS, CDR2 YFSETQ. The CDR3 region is CASRPGQVASYEQYF. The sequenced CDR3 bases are TGCGCCAGCAGACCCGGACAGGTTGCATCCTACGAG.

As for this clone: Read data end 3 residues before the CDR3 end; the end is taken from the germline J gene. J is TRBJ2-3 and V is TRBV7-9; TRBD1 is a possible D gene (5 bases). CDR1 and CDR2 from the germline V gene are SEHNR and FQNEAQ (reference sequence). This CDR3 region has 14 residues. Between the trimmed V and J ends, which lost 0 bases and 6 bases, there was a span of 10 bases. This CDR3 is CASSLAGVGDTQYF. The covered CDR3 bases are TGTGCCAGCAGCTTAGCAGGGGTGGGGGATACG.

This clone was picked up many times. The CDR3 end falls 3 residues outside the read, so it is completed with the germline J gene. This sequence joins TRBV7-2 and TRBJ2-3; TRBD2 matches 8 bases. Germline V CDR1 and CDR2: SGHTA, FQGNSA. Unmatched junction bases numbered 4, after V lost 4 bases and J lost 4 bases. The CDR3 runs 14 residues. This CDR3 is CASSYGLAPDTQYF. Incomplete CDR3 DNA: TGTGCCAGCAGCTATGGACTAGCCCCAGATACG.